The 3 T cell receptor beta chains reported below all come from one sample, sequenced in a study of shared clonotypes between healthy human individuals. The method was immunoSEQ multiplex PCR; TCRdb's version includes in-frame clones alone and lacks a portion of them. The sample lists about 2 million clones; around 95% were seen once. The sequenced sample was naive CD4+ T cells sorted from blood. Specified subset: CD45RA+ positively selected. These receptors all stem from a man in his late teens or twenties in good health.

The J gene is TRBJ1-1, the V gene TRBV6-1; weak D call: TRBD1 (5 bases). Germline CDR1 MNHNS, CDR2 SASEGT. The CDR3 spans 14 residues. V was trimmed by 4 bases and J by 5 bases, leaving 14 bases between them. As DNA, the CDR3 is TGTGCCAGCAGTGTCTTCAGGGAAGGAACTGAAGCTTTCTTT. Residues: CASSVFREGTEAFF.

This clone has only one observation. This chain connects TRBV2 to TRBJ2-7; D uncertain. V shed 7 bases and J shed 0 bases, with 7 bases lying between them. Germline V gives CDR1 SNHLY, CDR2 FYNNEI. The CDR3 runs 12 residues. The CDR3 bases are TGTGCCAGCACCCCTAACTCCTACGAGCAGTACTTC. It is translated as CASTPNSYEQYF.

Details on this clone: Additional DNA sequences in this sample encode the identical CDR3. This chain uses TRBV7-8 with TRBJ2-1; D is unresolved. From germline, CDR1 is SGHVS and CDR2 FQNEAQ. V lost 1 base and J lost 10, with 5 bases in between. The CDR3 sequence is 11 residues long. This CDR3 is CASSLGGEQFF. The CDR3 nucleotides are TGTGCCAGCAGCTTAGGGGGAGAGCAGTTCTTC.